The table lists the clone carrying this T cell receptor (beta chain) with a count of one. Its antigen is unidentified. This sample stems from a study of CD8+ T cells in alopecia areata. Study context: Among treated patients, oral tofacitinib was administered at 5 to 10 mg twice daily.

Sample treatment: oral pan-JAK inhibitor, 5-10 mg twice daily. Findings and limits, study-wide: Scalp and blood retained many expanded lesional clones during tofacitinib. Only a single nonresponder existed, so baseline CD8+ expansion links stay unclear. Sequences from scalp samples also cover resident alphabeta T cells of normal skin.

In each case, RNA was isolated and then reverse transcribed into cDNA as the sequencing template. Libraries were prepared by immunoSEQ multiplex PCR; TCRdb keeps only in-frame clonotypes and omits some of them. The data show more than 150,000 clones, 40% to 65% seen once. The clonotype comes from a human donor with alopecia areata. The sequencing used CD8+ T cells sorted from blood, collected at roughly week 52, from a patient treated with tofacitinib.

CDR3 DNA sequence: TGCGCCAGCGGAAAAGGCTTGAACACTGAAGCTTTCTTT. It translates to CASGKGLNTEAFF. V is TRBV5-1 and J is TRBJ1-1; the D is unclear. Germline V gene sequence: CDR1 SGHRS, CDR2 YFSETQ. With 7 bases removed from V and 0 bases from J, the gap between germline ends came to 10 bases. CDR3 length: 13 amino acids.